This T cell receptor beta chain was found in a study of T cells after yellow fever vaccination. Study-wide findings and caveats: The secondary response peaked faster, at day 5 versus 15, but was weaker.

The CDR3 runs to 12 residues. Trimming pared 5 bases from V and 8 bases from J, leaving 12 bases between. The germline V gene has CDR1 SGHVS and CDR2 FNYEAQ. In this sample, this clonotype turned up many times. What it binds is not known. TCRdb re-called the 5' RACE reads through MiXCR, storing one row per CDR3 protein. The repertoire holds 250,000 to 300,000 distinct CDR3 sequences, with around 9.3% as singletons. This receptor was obtained from a man younger than 35 who received the YFV17D yellow fever vaccine. The chain uses TRBV7-6 and TRBJ1-2; TRBD1 is a possible D gene (6 bases). Source: CD4+ T cells sorted from PBMCs, taken 5 days after the yellow fever booster vaccination. CDR3: CASSPDGGGYTF. The CDR3 coding sequence is TGTGCCAGCAGCCCCGACGGGGGCGGCTACACCTTC.